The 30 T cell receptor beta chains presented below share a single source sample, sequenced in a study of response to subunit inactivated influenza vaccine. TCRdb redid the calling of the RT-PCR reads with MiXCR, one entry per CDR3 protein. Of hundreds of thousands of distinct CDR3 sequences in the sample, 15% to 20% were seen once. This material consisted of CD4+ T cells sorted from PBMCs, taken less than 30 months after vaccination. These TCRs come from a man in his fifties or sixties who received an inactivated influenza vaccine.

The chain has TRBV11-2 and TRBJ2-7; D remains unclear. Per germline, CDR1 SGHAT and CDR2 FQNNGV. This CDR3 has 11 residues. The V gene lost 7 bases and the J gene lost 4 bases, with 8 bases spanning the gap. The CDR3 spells CASTYFYEQYF. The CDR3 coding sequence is TGTGCCAGCACCTACTTTTACGAGCAGTACTTC. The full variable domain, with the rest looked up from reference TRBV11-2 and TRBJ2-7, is EAGVAQSPRYKIIEKRQSVAFWCNPISGHATLYWYQQILGQGPKLLIQFQNNGVVDDSQLPKDRFSAERLKGVDSTLKIQPAKLEDSAVYLCASTYFYEQYFGPGTRLTVT.

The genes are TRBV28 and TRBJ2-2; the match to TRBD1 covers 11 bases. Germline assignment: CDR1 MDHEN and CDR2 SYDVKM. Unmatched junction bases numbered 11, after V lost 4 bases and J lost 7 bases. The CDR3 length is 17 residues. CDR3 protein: CASSSYLDRGQDGELFF. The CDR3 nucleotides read TGTGCCAGCAGTTCATACCTGGACAGGGGGCAAGACGGGGAGCTGTTTTTT.

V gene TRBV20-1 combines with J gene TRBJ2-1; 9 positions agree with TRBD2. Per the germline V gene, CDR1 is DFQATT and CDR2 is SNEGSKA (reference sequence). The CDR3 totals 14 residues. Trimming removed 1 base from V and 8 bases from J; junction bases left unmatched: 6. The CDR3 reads CSARGISGGYEQFF. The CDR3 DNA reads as TGCAGTGCTAGAGGAATTAGCGGGGGCTATGAGCAGTTCTTC.

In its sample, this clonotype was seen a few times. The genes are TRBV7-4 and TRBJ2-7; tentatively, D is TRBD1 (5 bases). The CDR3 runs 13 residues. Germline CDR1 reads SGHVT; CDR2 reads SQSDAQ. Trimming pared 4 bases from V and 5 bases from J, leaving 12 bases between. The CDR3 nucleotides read TGTGCCAGCAGCTCACCCAGGGTCCACGAGCAGTACTTC. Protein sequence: CASSSPRVHEQYF.

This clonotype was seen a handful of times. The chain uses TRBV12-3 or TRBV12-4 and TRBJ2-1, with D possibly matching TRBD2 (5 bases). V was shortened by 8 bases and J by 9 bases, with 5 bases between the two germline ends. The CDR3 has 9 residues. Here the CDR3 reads CASGSEQFF. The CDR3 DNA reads TGTGCCAGCGGGAGTGAGCAGTTCTTC.

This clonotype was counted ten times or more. The CDR3 sequence is CASSTSGTGTEKLFF. The DNA of the CDR3 is TGCGCCAGCAGCACATCCGGGACAGGGACGGAAAAACTGTTTTTT. The chain combines TRBV5-1 with TRBJ1-4; TRBD1 matches 9 bases. After removal of 4 bases from V and 8 bases from J, the junction contained 9 bases not matched to a gene. The CDR3 runs 15 residues. Per the germline V gene, CDR1 is SGHRS and CDR2 is YFSETQ.

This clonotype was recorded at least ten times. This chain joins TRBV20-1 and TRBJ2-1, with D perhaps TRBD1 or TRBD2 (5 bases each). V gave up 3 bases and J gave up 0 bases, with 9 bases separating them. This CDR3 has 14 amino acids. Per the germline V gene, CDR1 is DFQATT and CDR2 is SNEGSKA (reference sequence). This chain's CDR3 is CSASRGSSYNEQFF. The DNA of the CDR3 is TGCAGTGCTAGTCGGGGCAGCTCCTACAATGAGCAGTTCTTC.

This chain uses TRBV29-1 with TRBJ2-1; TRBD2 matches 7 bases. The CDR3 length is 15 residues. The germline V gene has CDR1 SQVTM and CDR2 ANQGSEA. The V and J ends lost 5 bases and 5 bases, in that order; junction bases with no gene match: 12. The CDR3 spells CSVIGGWVINNEQFF. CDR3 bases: TGCAGCGTTATCGGGGGGTGGGTTATCAACAATGAGCAGTTCTTC.

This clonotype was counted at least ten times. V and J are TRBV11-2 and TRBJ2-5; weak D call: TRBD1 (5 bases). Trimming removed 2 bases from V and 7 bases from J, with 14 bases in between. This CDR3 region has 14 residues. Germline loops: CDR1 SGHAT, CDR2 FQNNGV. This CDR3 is CASSLISGLGTQYF. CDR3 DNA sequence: TGTGCCAGCAGCTTAATCTCAGGGTTGGGGACCCAGTACTTC.

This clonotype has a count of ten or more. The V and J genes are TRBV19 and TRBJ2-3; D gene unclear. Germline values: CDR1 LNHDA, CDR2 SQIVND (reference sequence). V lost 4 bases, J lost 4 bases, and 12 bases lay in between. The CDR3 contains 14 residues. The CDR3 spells CASSRARVADTQYF. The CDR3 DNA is TGTGCCAGTAGTAGGGCCCGAGTCGCAGATACGCAGTATTTT.

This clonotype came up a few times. CDR3: CSIRDRGFADTQYF. The CDR3 nucleotides read TGCAGCATTCGGGACAGGGGGTTTGCAGATACGCAGTATTTT. The rearrangement joins TRBV29-1 to TRBJ2-3; 11 bases are a match to TRBD1. The CDR3 totals 14 residues. Germline values: CDR1 SQVTM, CDR2 ANQGSEA. V shed 8 bases and J 4 bases; nucleotides not matched to a gene: 8.

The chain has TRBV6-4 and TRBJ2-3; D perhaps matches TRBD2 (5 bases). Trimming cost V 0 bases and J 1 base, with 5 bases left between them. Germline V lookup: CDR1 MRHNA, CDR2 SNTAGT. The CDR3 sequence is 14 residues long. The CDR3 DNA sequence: TGTGCCAGCAGTGACTCGGGAGGCACAGATACGCAGTATTTT. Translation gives CASSDSGGTDTQYF.

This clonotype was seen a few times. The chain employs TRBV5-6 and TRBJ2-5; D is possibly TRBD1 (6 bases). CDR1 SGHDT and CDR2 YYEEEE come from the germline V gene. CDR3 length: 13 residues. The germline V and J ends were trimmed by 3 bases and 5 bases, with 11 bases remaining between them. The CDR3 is CASSSRGKETQYF. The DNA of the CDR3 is TGTGCCAGCAGCTCTAGGGGGAAGGAGACCCAGTACTTC.

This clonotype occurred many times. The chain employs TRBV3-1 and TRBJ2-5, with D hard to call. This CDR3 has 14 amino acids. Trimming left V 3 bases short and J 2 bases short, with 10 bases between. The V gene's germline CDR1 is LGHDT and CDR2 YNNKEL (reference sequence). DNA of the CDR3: TGTGCCAGCAGCCACCGGGCCCTACAAGAGACCCAGTACTTC. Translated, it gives CASSHRALQETQYF.

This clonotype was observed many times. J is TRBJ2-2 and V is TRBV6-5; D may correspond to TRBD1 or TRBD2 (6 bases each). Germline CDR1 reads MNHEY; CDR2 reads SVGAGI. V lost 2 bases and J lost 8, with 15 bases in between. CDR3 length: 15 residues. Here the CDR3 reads CASSYPWGAKGELFF. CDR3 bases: TGTGCCAGCAGTTACCCGTGGGGGGCGAAAGGGGAGCTGTTTTTT.

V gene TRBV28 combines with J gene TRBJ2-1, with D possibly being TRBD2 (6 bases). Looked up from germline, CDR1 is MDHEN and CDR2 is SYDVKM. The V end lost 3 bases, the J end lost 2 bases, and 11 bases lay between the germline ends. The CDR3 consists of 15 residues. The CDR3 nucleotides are TGTGCCAGCAGTTTGACAGCGGGCCCCTACAATGAGCAGTTCTTC. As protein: CASSLTAGPYNEQFF.

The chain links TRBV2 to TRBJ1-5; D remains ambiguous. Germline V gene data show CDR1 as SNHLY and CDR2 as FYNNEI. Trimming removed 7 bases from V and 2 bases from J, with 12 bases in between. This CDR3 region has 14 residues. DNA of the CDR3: TGTGCCAGCAATTCCGGCGGGGGCAATCAGCCCCAGCATTTT. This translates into CASNSGGGNQPQHF. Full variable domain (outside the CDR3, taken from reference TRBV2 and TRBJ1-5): EPEVTQTPSHQVTQMGQEVILRCVPISNHLYFYWYRQILGQKVEFLVSFYNNEISEKSEIFDDQFSVERPDGSNFTLKIRSTKLEDSAMYFCASNSGGGNQPQHFGDGTRLSIL.

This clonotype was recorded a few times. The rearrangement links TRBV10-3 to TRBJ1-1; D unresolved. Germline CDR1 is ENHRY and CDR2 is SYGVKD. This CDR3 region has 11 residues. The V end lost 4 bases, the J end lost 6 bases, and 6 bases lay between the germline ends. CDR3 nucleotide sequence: TGTGCCATCAGTGGCCAAGCTGAAGCTTTCTTT. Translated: CAISGQAEAFF.

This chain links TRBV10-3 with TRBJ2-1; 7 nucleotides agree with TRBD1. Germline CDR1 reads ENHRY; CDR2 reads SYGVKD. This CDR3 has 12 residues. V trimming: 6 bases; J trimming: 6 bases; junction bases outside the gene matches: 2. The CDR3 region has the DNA TGTGCCATCAGAAGGACAGGCAATGAGCAGTTCTTC. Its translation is CAIRRTGNEQFF.

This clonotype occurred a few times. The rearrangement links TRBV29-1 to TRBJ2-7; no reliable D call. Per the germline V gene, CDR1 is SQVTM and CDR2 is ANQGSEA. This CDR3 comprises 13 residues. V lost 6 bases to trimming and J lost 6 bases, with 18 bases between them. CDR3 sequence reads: CSVLQSGKSEQYF. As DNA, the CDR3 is TGCAGCGTGTTGCAATCTGGGAAGTCCGAGCAGTACTTC.

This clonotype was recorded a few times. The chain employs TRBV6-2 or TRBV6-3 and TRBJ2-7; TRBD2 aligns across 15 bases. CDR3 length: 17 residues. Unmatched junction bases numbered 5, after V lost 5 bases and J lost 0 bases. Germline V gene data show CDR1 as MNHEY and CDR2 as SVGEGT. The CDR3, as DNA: TGTGCCAGCAGTCCCGGGACTAGCGGGAGGACCTCCTACGAGCAGTACTTC. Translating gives CASSPGTSGRTSYEQYF.

This CDR3 reads CASSRGTGNYGYTF. The DNA of the CDR3 is TGCGCCAGCAGCCGCGGGACAGGCAACTATGGCTACACCTTC. The V call is TRBV4-3, the J call TRBJ1-2, with 8 bases aligning to TRBD1. With 4 bases clipped from V and 2 bases from J, the junction kept 3 bases outside the gene matches. Germline V CDR1 and CDR2: LGHNA, YSLEER. The CDR3 is 14 amino acids.

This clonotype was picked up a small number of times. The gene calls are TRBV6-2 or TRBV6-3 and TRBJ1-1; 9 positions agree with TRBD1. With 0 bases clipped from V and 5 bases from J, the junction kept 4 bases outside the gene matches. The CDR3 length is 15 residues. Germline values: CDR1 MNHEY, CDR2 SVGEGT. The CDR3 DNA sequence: TGTGCCAGCAGTTACTCGACCGGACAGGGGACTGAAGCTTTCTTT. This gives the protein CASSYSTGQGTEAFF.

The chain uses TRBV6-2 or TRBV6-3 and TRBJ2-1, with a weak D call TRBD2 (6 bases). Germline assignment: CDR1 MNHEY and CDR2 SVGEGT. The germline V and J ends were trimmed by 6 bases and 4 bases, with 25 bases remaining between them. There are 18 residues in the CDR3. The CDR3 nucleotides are TGTGCCAGCAGCCCTCACGAGAGCTGGACCAGCGGGTACAATGAGCAGTTCTTC. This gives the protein CASSPHESWTSGYNEQFF.

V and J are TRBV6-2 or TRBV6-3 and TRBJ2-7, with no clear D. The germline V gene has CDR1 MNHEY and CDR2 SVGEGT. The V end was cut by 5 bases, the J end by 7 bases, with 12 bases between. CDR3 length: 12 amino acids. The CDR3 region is CASSPGRWEQYF. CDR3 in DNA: TGTGCCAGCAGTCCTGGCCGCTGGGAGCAGTACTTC.

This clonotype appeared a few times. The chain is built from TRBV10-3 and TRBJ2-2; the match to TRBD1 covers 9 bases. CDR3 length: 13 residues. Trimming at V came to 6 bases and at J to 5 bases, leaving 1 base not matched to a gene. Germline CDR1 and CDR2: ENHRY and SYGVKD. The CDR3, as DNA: TGTGCCATCAGGACAGGGGGGACCGGGGAGCTGTTTTTT. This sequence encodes CAIRTGGTGELFF.

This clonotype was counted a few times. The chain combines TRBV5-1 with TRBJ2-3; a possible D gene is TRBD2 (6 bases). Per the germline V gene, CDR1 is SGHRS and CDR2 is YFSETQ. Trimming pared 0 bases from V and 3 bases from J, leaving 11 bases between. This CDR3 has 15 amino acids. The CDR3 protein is CASSLGNGGTDTQYF. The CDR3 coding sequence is TGCGCCAGCAGCTTGGGTAATGGAGGGACAGATACGCAGTATTTT.

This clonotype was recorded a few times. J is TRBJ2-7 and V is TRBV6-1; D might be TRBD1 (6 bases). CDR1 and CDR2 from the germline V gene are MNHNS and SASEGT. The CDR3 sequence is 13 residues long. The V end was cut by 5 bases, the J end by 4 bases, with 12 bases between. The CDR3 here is CASSRQQGYEQYF. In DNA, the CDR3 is TGTGCCAGCAGTAGACAACAGGGATACGAGCAGTACTTC.

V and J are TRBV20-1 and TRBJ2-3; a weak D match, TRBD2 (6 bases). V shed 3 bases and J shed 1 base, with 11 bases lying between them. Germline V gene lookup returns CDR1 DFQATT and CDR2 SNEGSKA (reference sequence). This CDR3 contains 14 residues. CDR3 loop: CSASGGVGTDTQYF. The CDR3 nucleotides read TGCAGTGCTAGCGGGGGAGTGGGCACAGATACGCAGTATTTT.

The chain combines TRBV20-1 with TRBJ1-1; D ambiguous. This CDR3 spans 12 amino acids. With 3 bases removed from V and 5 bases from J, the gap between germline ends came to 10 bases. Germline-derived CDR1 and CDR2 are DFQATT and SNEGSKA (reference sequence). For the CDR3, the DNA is TGCAGTGCTAGCCGAACGGTGACTGAAGCTTTCTTT. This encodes CSASRTVTEAFF.